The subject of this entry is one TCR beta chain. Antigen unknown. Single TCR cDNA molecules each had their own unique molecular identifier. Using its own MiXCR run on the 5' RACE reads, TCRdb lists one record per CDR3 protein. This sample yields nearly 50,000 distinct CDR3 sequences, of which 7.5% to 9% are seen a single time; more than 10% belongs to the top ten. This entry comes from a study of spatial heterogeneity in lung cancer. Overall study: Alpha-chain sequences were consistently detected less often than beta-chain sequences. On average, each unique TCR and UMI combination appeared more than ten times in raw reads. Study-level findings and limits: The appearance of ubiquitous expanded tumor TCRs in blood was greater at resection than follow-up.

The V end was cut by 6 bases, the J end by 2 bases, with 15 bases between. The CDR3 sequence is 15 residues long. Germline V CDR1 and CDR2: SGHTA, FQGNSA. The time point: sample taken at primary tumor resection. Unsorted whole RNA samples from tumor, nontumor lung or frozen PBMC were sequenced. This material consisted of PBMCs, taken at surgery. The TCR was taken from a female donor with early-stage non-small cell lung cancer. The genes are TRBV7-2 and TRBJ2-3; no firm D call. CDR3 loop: CASRPRPVPTDTQYF. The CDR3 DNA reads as TGTGCCAGCAGACCCCGGCCAGTCCCCACAGATACGCAGTATTTT.